This T cell receptor (beta chain) stems from a study of early T cells in non-severe SARS-CoV-2 infection. This CDR3 contains 16 residues. J lost 4 bases, V lost 2 bases, and 4 bases had no gene match. The library protocol tagged individual cDNA molecules with unique molecular identifiers. TCRdb re-called the 5' RACE reads through MiXCR, storing one row per CDR3 protein. This table holds about 34,000 distinct CDR3 sequences, 5% to 6.5% found once. Many counts were recorded for this clonotype. The sample was whole blood. This sequence originates from an adult who was a healthcare worker with PCR-confirmed SARS-CoV-2 infection or an uninfected control (not recorded which). The rearrangement joins TRBV12-3 or TRBV12-4 to TRBJ2-2; TRBD2 matches 10 bases. The CDR3 nucleotides read TGTGCCAGCAGTTTATCCCGGACTAGCGGCACCGGGGAGCTGTTTTTT. The encoded protein is CASSLSRTSGTGELFF.